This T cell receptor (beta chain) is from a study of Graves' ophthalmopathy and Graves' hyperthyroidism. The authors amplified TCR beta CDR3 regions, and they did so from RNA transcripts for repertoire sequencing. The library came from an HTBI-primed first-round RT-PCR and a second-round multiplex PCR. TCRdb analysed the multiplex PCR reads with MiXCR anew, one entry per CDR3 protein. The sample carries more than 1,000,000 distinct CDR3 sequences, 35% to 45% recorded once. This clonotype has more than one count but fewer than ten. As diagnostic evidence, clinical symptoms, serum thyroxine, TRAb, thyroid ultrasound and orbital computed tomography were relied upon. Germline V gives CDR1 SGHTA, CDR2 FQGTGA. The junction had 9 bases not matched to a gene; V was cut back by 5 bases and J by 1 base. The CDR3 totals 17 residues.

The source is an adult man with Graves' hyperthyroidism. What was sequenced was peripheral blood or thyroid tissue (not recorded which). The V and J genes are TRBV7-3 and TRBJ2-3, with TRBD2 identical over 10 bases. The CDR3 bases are TGTGCCAGCAGCAGGGGGGCTAGCGGGAGCGGCACAGATACGCAGTATTTT. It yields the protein CASSRGASGSGTDTQYF.